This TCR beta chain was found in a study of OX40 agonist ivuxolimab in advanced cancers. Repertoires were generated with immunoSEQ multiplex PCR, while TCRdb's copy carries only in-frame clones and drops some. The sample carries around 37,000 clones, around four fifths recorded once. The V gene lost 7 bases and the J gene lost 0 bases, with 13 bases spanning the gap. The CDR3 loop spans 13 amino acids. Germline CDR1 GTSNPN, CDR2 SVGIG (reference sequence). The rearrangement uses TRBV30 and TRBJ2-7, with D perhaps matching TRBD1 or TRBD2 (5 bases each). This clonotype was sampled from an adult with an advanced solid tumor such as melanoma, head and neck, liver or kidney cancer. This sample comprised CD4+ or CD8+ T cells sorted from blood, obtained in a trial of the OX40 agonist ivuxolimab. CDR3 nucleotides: TGTGCCTTGGGACGGCGCAGCTCCTACGAGCAGTACTTC. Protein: CALGRRSSYEQYF.